Sequencing of this T cell receptor beta chain was carried out in a study of blood T cell repertoires in COVID-19. About the research overall: Sample material is recorded as cDNA or gDNA derived from T cells, B-cell-depleted T cells, or PBMCs.

With 1 base removed from V and 3 bases from J, the gap between germline ends came to 6 bases. CDR1 is SGHVS and CDR2 is FQNEAQ in the germline V gene. This CDR3 comprises 13 residues. Assignments of participants to cohorts depended upon their own reported clinical history. Per the study methods: Estimates of nucleated cell counts were drawn from the amplification of reference gene primers. Only in-frame clones appear in the TCRdb table, and some are missing; sequencing was by immunoSEQ multiplex PCR. The DNA was the basis for D and trimming; V, J and clone size are from that table. Of over 200,000 clones listed, 70% to 90% are singletons.

The chain joins TRBV7-8 to TRBJ1-2; D gene uncertain. The sequence came from a young man who had recovered from COVID-19. What was sequenced was PBMCs or T cells enriched from blood (not recorded which). Here the CDR3 reads CASSLGSYYGYTF. DNA for the CDR3: TGTGCCAGCAGCTTAGGTTCATACTATGGCTACACCTTC.